This T cell receptor (beta chain) was observed in a study of T cell clusters in autoimmune cytopenias. About the research overall: Per sample, median TRB depth was about 51,000 reads, yielding a median roughly 2,200 distinct clonotypes. Study conclusions and caveats: No cluster-lack signature appeared between secondary cytopenia and chronic lymphocytic leukemia patients, apparently due to lymphoma masking.

TRB was amplified from roughly 270 ng of peripheral blood genomic DNA per sample. CDR1 is GTSNPN and CDR2 is SVGIG in the germline V gene (reference sequence). The CDR3 is 16 amino acids. One tube held mixed TRB-A and TRB-B primer pools for touch-down PCR. TCRdb re-called the multiplex PCR reads; every CDR3 protein appears as one record, without DNA. Recorded for this sample: about 7,300 distinct CDR3 sequences. Points on this clonotype: What it recognizes is unknown.

These data also featured in a second study, about T cell repertoires in aging, cancer and after chemotherapy. That report notes: Clear clonal overlap appeared across healthy donor samples taken over several months to years. About 9 million TCR reads were in the whole dataset.

Sequencing input: peripheral blood. The source is a human donor in good health. The V call is TRBV30, the J call TRBJ1-6; TCRdb selects TRBD1, and the lack of DNA leaves this call unchecked. The CDR3 sequence is CAWTRDRSTYNSPLHF.